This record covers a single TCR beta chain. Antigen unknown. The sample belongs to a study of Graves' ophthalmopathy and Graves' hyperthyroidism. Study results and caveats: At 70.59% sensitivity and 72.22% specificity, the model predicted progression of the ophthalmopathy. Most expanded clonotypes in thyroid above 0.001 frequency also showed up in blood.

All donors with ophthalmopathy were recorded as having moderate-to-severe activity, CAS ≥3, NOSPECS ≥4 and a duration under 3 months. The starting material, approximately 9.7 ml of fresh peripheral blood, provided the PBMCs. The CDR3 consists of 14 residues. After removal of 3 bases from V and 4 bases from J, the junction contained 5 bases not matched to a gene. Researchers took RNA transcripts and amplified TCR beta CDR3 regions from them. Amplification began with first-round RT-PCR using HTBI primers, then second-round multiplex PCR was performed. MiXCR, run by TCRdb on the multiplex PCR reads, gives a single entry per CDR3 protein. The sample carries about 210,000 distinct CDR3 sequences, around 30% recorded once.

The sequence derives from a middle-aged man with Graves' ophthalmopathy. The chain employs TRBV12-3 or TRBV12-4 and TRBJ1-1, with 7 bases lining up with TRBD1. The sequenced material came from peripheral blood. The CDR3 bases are TGTGCCAGCAGTTTTAGGGGGCGCGTCACTGAAGCTTTCTTT. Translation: CASSFRGRVTEAFF.